The rows below give T cell receptor beta chains drawn from one sample of a study of blood T cell repertoires in COVID-19. Repertoires were generated with immunoSEQ multiplex PCR, while TCRdb's copy carries only in-frame clones and drops some. In the table there are approximately 99,000 clones, around 83% of which are singletons. Sequencing was carried out using peripheral blood. All receptors derive from a man in his 70s with active or convalescent COVID-19. Each CDR3 is given with its conserved first and last residue. Each record gives: J gene, CDR3 length, D gene, V gene, clone size, CDR3 DNA, CDR3 protein. D genes are given only for firm matches. Some rows have no size entry. The others give once, few or many, or a class for an expanded clone.

TRBJ1-6 14 NA TRBV25-1 NA TGTGCCAGCAGTGCGGTATTCGAGAATTCACCCCTCCACTTT CASSAVFENSPLHF
TRBJ1-3 13 NA TRBV9 NA TGTGCCAGCAGCGCTTACTCTGGAAACACCATATATTTT CASSAYSGNTIYF
TRBJ1-3 12 TRBD1 TRBV6-8 NA TGTGCCAGCAGGACAGGGTCGAACACCATATATTTT CASRTGSNTIYF
TRBJ1-1 14 TRBD1 TRBV30 NA TGTGCCTGGAGCCACGACAGGGACGGGACTGAAGCTTTCTTT CAWSHDRDGTEAFF
TRBJ2-3 16 TRBD1 TRBV4-1 NA TGCGCCAGCAGCCACGTCAGGGGGCAGGGCACAGATACGCAGTATTTT CASSHVRGQGTDTQYF
TRBJ2-2 12 NA TRBV12-3/TRBV12-4 NA TGTGCCAGCAGTCCCACTAGCGGGGAGCTGTTTTTT CASSPTSGELFF
TRBJ1-5 15 TRBD1 TRBV6-5 NA TGTGCCAGCAGTTACGGGGACAGGGGGGTCTGGCCCCAGCATTTT CASSYGDRGVWPQHF
TRBJ1-4 16 NA TRBV6-5 few TGTGCCAGCAGTTACGATGGGGCAGGGACTAATGAAAAACTGTTTTTT CASSYDGAGTNEKLFF
TRBJ2-1 16 TRBD1 TRBV3-1/TRBV3-2 NA TGTGCCAGCAGCCAAATACCGGGACAGGGAGGCGGTGAGCAGTTCTTC CASSQIPGQGGGEQFF
TRBJ1-5 14 NA TRBV30 NA TGTGCCTGGAGCCCGGGAAGTAGCAATCAGCCCCAGCATTTT CAWSPGSSNQPQHF
TRBJ2-7 15 TRBD1 TRBV13 NA TGTGCCAGCAGCTCCAGGGGGCGACAGTACTACGAGCAGTACTTC CASSSRGRQYYEQYF
TRBJ2-7 12 NA TRBV6-2/TRBV6-3 few TGTGCCAGCAGTTACGGGGCGACCGAGCAGTACTTC CASSYGATEQYF
TRBJ1-1 15 TRBD1 TRBV19 NA TGTGCCAGTAGTATCAGACACAGGGGGCTAGTTGAAGCTTTCTTT CASSIRHRGLVEAFF
TRBJ2-2 16 TRBD1 TRBV19 NA TGTGCCAGTACAGGGGGACAGTCCTTTTCGGCCGGGGAGCTGTTTTTT CASTGGQSFSAGELFF
TRBJ2-1 15 TRBD2 TRBV5-1 NA TGCGCCAGCAGCAAGGGCGGGGGGGCCTACAATGAGCAGTTCTTC CASSKGGGAYNEQFF
TRBJ1-6 13 NA TRBV9 NA TGTGCCAGCAGCGGGACTTTGAATTCACCCCTCCACTTT CASSGTLNSPLHF
TRBJ1-1 13 TRBD1 TRBV2 NA TGTGCCAGCAGGGGGGACAGGGGAACTGAAGCTTTCTTT CASRGDRGTEAFF
TRBJ2-3 16 TRBD2 TRBV5-3 NA TGTGCCAGAACCATGGGGGGCGCGGGGGGCCTAGATACGCAGTATTTT CARTMGGAGGLDTQYF
TRBJ2-2 14 NA TRBV19 NA TGTGCCAGTAGTGTACAGGGAAACACCGGGGAGCTGTTTTTT CASSVQGNTGELFF
TRBJ2-2 14 NA TRBV7-2 NA TGTGCCAGCAGCCCTCCCAGGGACACCGGAGAGCTGTTTTTT CASSPPRDTGELFF
TRBJ2-3 16 TRBD2 TRBV18 NA TGTGCCAGCTCACCAGTGTCACGGGGGGTCACAGATACGCAGTATTTT CASSPVSRGVTDTQYF
TRBJ1-1 17 NA TRBV21-1 NA TGTGCCAGCAGCAAAGAAATCACGAGACAGGGTTACACTGAAGCTTTCTTT CASSKEITRQGYTEAFF
TRBJ2-7 14 NA TRBV30 NA TGTGCCTGGGGGCAGGGGTCAGGGTCCTACGAGCAGTACTTC CAWGQGSGSYEQYF
TRBJ1-6 14 NA TRBV7-8 NA TGTGCCAGCAGCCAAGACAGGCAATGGTCACCCCTCCACTTT CASSQDRQWSPLHF